The 17 T cell receptor beta chains given below trace back to one sample, sequenced in a study of T cell responses to AZD1222 COVID-19 vaccine. Data came from immunoSEQ multiplex PCR; TCRdb stores just in-frame clones and leaves some out. The sample carries under 150,000 clones, 90% recorded once. Here the sequenced sample was peripheral blood, taken on day 0 of AZD1222 vaccination. Receptors originate from an adult in good health.

The J gene is TRBJ2-3, the V gene TRBV12-5; the D gene is possibly TRBD2 (5 bases). V lost 1 base to trimming and J lost 3 bases, with 14 bases between them. The germline V gene encodes CDR1 LGHNT and CDR2 FRNRAP. This CDR3 is built from 16 residues. CDR3: CASGLAHRTGTDTQYF. CDR3 sequence (DNA): TGTGCTAGTGGTTTGGCACACCGGACGGGGACAGATACGCAGTATTTT.

The chain uses TRBV24-1 and TRBJ2-7; TRBD2 matches at 11 bases. V shed 4 bases, J shed 3 bases, and the junction held 4 bases outside the gene matches. CDR3 size: 15 residues. Looked up from germline, CDR1 is KGHDR and CDR2 is SFDVKD. The chain's CDR3 is CATSDPGTSGYEQYF. The CDR3 DNA sequence: TGTGCCACCAGTGACCCCGGGACTAGCGGCTACGAGCAGTACTTC.

The chain links TRBV7-7 to TRBJ2-1, with 14 bases matching TRBD2. Germline lookup yields CDR1 SSHAT and CDR2 FNYEAQ (reference sequence). The V and J ends lost 4 bases and 6 bases, in that order; junction bases with no gene match: 5. The CDR3 has 16 residues. The CDR3 protein is CASSSRLAGGFNEQFF. As DNA, the CDR3 is TGTGCCAGCAGCTCAAGACTAGCGGGGGGGTTCAATGAGCAGTTCTTC.

V usage is TRBV7-3 and J usage is TRBJ2-5, with D possibly matching TRBD2 (7 bases). V lost 0 bases, J lost 5 bases, and 13 bases lay in between. Germline V gives CDR1 SGHTA, CDR2 FQGTGA. CDR3 length equals 15 residues. This CDR3 reads CASSLTRGRAETQYF. DNA for the CDR3: TGTGCCAGCAGCTTAACTAGGGGGAGGGCTGAGACCCAGTACTTC. The complete variable domain, with remaining parts taken from reference TRBV7-3 and TRBJ2-5, reads GAGVSQTPSNKVTEKGKYVELRCDPISGHTALYWYRQSLGQGPEFLIYFQGTGAADDSGLPNDRFFAVRPEGSVSTLKIQRTERGDSAVYLCASSLTRGRAETQYFGPGTRLLVL.

This clone was observed a handful of times. V and J are TRBV5-8 and TRBJ1-2, with D maybe TRBD1 (6 bases). This CDR3 contains 16 residues. V shed 0 bases and J shed 4 bases, with 16 bases lying between them. Germline CDR1 reads SGHTS; CDR2 reads YDEGEE. The DNA for the CDR3 is TGTGCCAGCAGCTTGGTAGTAGGGCAGGGGACCTATGGCTACACCTTC. It codes for CASSLVVGQGTYGYTF.

V is TRBV5-1 and J is TRBJ1-5; 11 nucleotides align to TRBD1. J lost 7 bases, V lost 0 bases, and 6 bases had no gene match. The CDR3 spans 16 residues. Germline CDR1 is SGHRS and CDR2 is YFSETQ. The CDR3 DNA follows: TGCGCCAGCAGCTTGGATGGGACAGGGGGAATGCAGCCCCAGCATTTT. Translation gives CASSLDGTGGMQPQHF.

This chain joins TRBV9 and TRBJ2-2; D uncertain. V was pared by 0 bases and J by 1 base, with 7 bases between. Germline lookup yields CDR1 SGDLS and CDR2 YYNGEE. This CDR3 is 15 amino acids long. CDR3 region: CASSVASGNTGELFF. In DNA, the CDR3 is TGTGCCAGCAGCGTAGCATCCGGGAACACCGGGGAGCTGTTTTTT.

This clone has a handful of counts. The J gene is TRBJ2-1, the V gene TRBV19; TRBD2 is a possible D gene (5 bases). CDR3 length equals 15 residues. The V end was cut by 10 bases, the J end by 9 bases, with 25 bases between. Germline V gene sequence: CDR1 LNHDA, CDR2 SQIVND (reference sequence). DNA for the CDR3: TGTGCCACCTCCCTAGCTTTGGAGTCGGGGATTGAGCAGTTCTTC. It yields the protein CATSLALESGIEQFF.

V gene TRBV2 combines with J gene TRBJ1-5; TRBD1 aligns across 7 bases. Germline V gene sequence: CDR1 SNHLY, CDR2 FYNNEI. V shed 5 bases, J shed 0 bases, and the junction held 7 bases outside the gene matches. There are 16 residues in the CDR3. CDR3 sequence reads: CASSRDSPYSNQPQHF. The CDR3 nucleotides read TGTGCCAGCAGTCGGGACAGCCCGTATAGCAATCAGCCCCAGCATTTT.

The CDR3 loop reads CASSTYSGTGQYSYYEQYF. CDR3 bases: TGTGCCAGTAGTACCTATTCCGGGACAGGTCAATACTCCTACTACGAGCAGTACTTC. V usage is TRBV19 and J usage is TRBJ2-7, with TRBD1 identical over 8 bases. The length of the CDR3 is 19 residues. Trimming at V came to 4 bases and at J to 3 bases, leaving 20 bases not matched to a gene. Germline loops: CDR1 LNHDA, CDR2 SQIVND (reference sequence).

This chain joins TRBV19 and TRBJ1-2, with D perhaps matching TRBD1 (6 bases). The CDR3 has 14 amino acids. Germline V gene lookup returns CDR1 LNHDA and CDR2 SQIVND (reference sequence). Trimming cost V 7 bases and J 0 bases, with 12 bases left between them. The CDR3 loop reads CASTGTRPNYGYTF. The CDR3 bases are TGTGCCAGTACCGGGACACGACCTAACTATGGCTACACCTTC. Full variable domain (remainder filled in from reference TRBV19 and TRBJ1-2): DGGITQSPKYLFRKEGQNVTLSCEQNLNHDAMYWYRQDPGQGLRLIYYSQIVNDFQKGDIAEGYSVSREKKESFPLTVTSAQKNPTAFYLCASTGTRPNYGYTFGSGTRLTVV.

The genes are TRBV24-1 and TRBJ2-7, with 8 bases identical to TRBD1. CDR1 and CDR2 from the germline V gene are KGHDR and SFDVKD. The J segment lost 7 bases and the V segment lost 4 bases, leaving 5 bases of the junction unmatched. This CDR3 has 13 amino acids. The CDR3 sequence is CATSDSTGVEQYF. The CDR3 coding sequence is TGTGCCACCAGTGACTCGACAGGGGTTGAGCAGTACTTC.

V and J are TRBV27 and TRBJ2-7; 8 bases are a match to TRBD1. Germline V CDR1 and CDR2: MNHEY, SMNVEV (reference sequence). The CDR3 spans 15 residues. The V gene end was trimmed by 5 bases and the J gene end by 0 bases; junction bases not matched to a gene: 6. This chain's CDR3 is CASSQGAGPSYEQYF. CDR3 coding DNA: TGTGCCAGCAGTCAGGGGGCAGGGCCCTCCTACGAGCAGTACTTC.

V and J are TRBV9 and TRBJ1-2, with D possibly TRBD1 on 6 matching bases. This CDR3 region has 16 residues. The germline gives CDR1 SGDLS, CDR2 YYNGEE. The V gene lost 0 bases and the J gene lost 2 bases, with 14 bases spanning the gap. CDR3 loop: CASSVVVSGTNYGYTF. The CDR3 DNA is TGTGCCAGCAGCGTAGTGGTGTCAGGGACAAACTATGGCTACACCTTC.

The rearrangement joins TRBV3-1 (or the pseudogene TRBV3-2) to TRBJ1-2, with D possibly being TRBD1 (5 bases). Trimming removed 3 bases from V and 8 bases from J, with 13 bases in between. Germline CDR1 is LGHDT and CDR2 is YNNKEL (reference sequence). The CDR3 is made up of 13 amino acids. The CDR3 sequence: CASSHRGARGYTF. The CDR3 coding sequence is TGTGCCAGCAGCCATAGAGGGGCGAGGGGCTACACCTTC.

The gene calls are TRBV9 and TRBJ1-3; D unclear. Trimming removed 4 bases from V and 0 bases from J, with 14 bases in between. Germline CDR1 is SGDLS and CDR2 is YYNGEE. This CDR3 has 16 residues. The DNA of the CDR3 is TGTGCCAGCAGCCCCAAAGATACTCGCTCTGGAAACACCATATATTTT. It is translated as CASSPKDTRSGNTIYF.

The count of this clone is one. This chain uses TRBV6-1 with TRBJ1-5; tentative D call: TRBD1 (5 bases). Germline loops: CDR1 MNHNS, CDR2 SASEGT. CDR3 length: 14 residues. The V end lost 5 bases, the J end lost 3 bases, and 11 bases lay between the germline ends. CDR3 nucleotides: TGTGCCAGCAGTTCTGGGGCCTACAATCAGCCCCAGCATTTT. It encodes CASSSGAYNQPQHF.